This entry lists 2 T cell receptor beta chains sequenced from one sample in a study of PD-L1 blockade in urothelial cancer. Clones were sequenced by immunoSEQ multiplex PCR, and TCRdb holds only the in-frame ones, with some missing. The data show some 50,000 clones, roughly 88% seen once. Sequencing used PBMCs, obtained around atezolizumab (anti-PD-L1) treatment. The source of these receptors is a man older than 75 with urothelial cancer.

This chain uses TRBV5-1 with TRBJ2-1, with a weak D call TRBD2 (6 bases). Germline values: CDR1 SGHRS, CDR2 YFSETQ. The V gene lost 0 bases and the J gene lost 1 base, with 11 bases spanning the gap. This CDR3 is built from 16 residues. The CDR3 region has the DNA TGCGCCAGCAGCTTGGGGGGTAGCGGTTCCTACAATGAGCAGTTCTTC. Its translation: CASSLGGSGSYNEQFF.

The chain joins TRBV11-2 to TRBJ2-1; TRBD2 is a possible D gene (7 bases). V lost 4 bases, J lost 0 bases, and 16 bases lay in between. CDR3 length equals 17 residues. Germline V gives CDR1 SGHAT, CDR2 FQNNGV. CDR3 sequence reads: CASSWGGRGSSYNEQFF. CDR3 nucleotides: TGTGCCAGCAGCTGGGGGGGCAGGGGAAGCTCCTACAATGAGCAGTTCTTC.